This T cell receptor (beta chain) was identified during a study of T cells in Graves' hyperthyroidism and ophthalmopathy. The study's findings and limits: Separating ophthalmopathy from stable hyperthyroidism was achieved by a 13 V-J model.

This clonotype was recorded a few times. Its antigen is unknown. Uncontrolled infection, other autoimmune disease, pregnancy or lactation led to exclusion. This sample holds PBMCs from 9.5 to 10 ml fresh peripheral blood. CDR1 LNHNV and CDR2 YYDKDF come from the germline V gene (reference sequence). V was cut by 6 bases and J by 4 bases, with 10 bases left in between. The CDR3 consists of 13 residues. TCR beta CDR3 region amplification was performed from RNA transcripts. First-round RT-PCR of the TCR CDR3 relied on the HTBI primer set. TCRdb re-called the multiplex PCR reads with MiXCR, one entry per CDR3 protein. The repertoire has fewer than 350,000 distinct CDR3 sequences, roughly 18% of them found once; the top ten carry about half.

The receptor comes from a woman between 50 and 59 years old with Graves' hyperthyroidism. The sample was blood. This chain links TRBV15 with TRBJ2-1, with unresolved D. CDR3 region: CATSVGLYNEQFF. CDR3 nucleotides: TGTGCCACCAGTGTTGGGCTTTACAATGAGCAGTTCTTC. Based on the CDR3 plus reference TRBV15 and TRBJ2-1, the full variable domain is DAMVIQNPRYQVTQFGKPVTLSCSQTLNHNVMYWYQQKSSQAPKLLFHYYDKDFNNEADTPDNFQSRRPNTSFCFLDIRSPGLGDTAMYLCATSVGLYNEQFFGPGTRLTVL.